The subject of this entry is one T cell receptor (beta chain). What it binds is unknown. Here immunoSEQ multiplex PCR was the method, and the copy in TCRdb shows in-frame clones only, minus some. Here the sample spans about 160,000 clones, 85% to 90% being singletons. This sample was taken from a study of cytomegalovirus exposure and HLA in healthy donors. Points from the study as a whole: There were under 200 TCR beta chains listed as cytomegalovirus-associated. The study found most TCR sequences rare, yet found some public TCRs in many donors.

The sample consisted of PBMCs. This receptor was taken from a woman aged 18 to 35 in good health and CMV-seropositive.

CDR3 sequence reads: CASSLAGTRADTQYF. In DNA form, the CDR3 reads TGTGCCAGCAGTCTCGCCGGGACTAGGGCAGATACGCAGTATTTT. V usage is TRBV28 and J usage is TRBJ2-3; 8 nucleotides line up with TRBD2. The CDR3 is 15 residues long. The J segment lost 4 bases and the V segment lost 5 bases, leaving 8 bases of the junction unmatched. The germline V gene encodes CDR1 MDHEN and CDR2 SYDVKM.